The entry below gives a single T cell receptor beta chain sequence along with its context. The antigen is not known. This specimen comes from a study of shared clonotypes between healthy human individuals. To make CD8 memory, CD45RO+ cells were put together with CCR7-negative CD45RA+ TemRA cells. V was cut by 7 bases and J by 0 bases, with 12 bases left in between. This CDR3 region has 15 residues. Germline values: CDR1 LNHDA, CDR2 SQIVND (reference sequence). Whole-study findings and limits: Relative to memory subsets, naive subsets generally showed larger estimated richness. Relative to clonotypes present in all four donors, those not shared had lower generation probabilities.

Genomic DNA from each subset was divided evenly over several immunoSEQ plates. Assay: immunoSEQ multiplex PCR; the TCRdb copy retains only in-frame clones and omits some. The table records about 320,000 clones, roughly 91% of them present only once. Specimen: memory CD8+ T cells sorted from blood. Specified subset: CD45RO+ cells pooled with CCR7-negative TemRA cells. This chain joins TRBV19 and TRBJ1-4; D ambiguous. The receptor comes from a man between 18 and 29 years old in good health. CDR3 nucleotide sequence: TGTGCCAGTAAGTTCGGCATAGCAACTAATGAAAAACTGTTTTTT. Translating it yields CASKFGIATNEKLFF.